The rows below give T cell receptor beta chains drawn from one sample of a study of T cells in Graves' hyperthyroidism and ophthalmopathy. TCRdb re-called the multiplex PCR reads with MiXCR, one entry per CDR3 protein. The sample contains about 400,000 distinct CDR3 sequences, roughly 15% of which appear only once. Material for sequencing was blood. The receptor set was obtained from a woman aged 25 to 39 with Graves' ophthalmopathy. Both conserved end residues are part of each CDR3. The order of the fields is V gene, D gene, J gene, clone size, CDR3 DNA, CDR3 protein. A D gene is named only where the DNA matches it firmly. Some rows have no size entry. The others give once, few or many, or a class for an expanded clone.

TRBV5-6	-	TRBJ1-1	-	TGTGCCAGCAGCATGGGTCTCAGCGACGAAGCTTTCTTT	CASSMGLSDEAFF
TRBV12-3/TRBV12-4	-	TRBJ2-6	many	TGTGCCAGCAGTTTAGGGGTGGGACCTGGGGCCAACGTCCTGACTTTC	CASSLGVGPGANVLTF
TRBV19	-	TRBJ1-5	few	TGTGCCACCACCGCGCTGGGGGGGCTTCAGCCCCAGCATTTT	CATTALGGLQPQHF
TRBV19	-	TRBJ1-2	-	TGTGCCAGTAGTATAGGAAACCCCGGGAATCCCTACGGCTACACCTTC	CASSIGNPGNPYGYTF
TRBV30	TRBD2	TRBJ2-1	-	TGTGCCTTGGTGTCCAAACTAGCGGGGGGCTACAATGAGCAGTTCTTC	CALVSKLAGGYNEQFF
TRBV12-3/TRBV12-4	TRBD2	TRBJ2-5	-	TGTGCCAGCAGTTCCAGGGGGGGGACTAGCGGGGGGGCCTCCGAGACCCAGTACTTC	CASSSRGGTSGGASETQYF
TRBV2	-	TRBJ1-2	many	TGTGCCAGCTCGCCCCGCGGGAATGGCTACACCTTC	CASSPRGNGYTF
TRBV28	TRBD1	TRBJ1-2	many	TGTGCCAGCAGTTTTACCGGGACAGGGGGCGGCTACACCTTC	CASSFTGTGGGYTF
TRBV12-5	-	TRBJ2-3	many	TGTGCTAGTGCCGAGTCAAAGAGCACAGATACGCAGTATTTT	CASAESKSTDTQYF
TRBV20-1	-	TRBJ2-4	-	TGCAGTGCTAGACCCCCAGCGAAGCTAGCCAAAAACATTCAGTACTTC	CSARPPAKLAKNIQYF
TRBV6-2/TRBV6-3	-	TRBJ2-3	many	TGTGCCAGCAGCCGAGCACTGGACTTCCTAACCGTAGATACGCAGTATTTT	CASSRALDFLTVDTQYF
TRBV28	TRBD1	TRBJ1-5	many	TGTGCCAGCAGCCAGGACAGGGTACGGCCCCAGCATTTT	CASSQDRVRPQHF
TRBV15	-	TRBJ1-2	-	TGTGCCACCAGCTTTAACGTCTACCCGTGGAACTATGGCTACACCTTC	CATSFNVYPWNYGYTF
TRBV20-1	TRBD2	TRBJ2-1	many	TGCAGTGCTAGAGATTTCCCCGGACTAGCGGGGGGCCCGAGCTCCTACAATGAGCAGTTCTTC	CSARDFPGLAGGPSSYNEQFF
TRBV7-2	-	TRBJ2-7	many	TGTGCCAGCAGCAGAGACGAAGGGGCCTACGAGCAGTACTTC	CASSRDEGAYEQYF
TRBV19	TRBD1	TRBJ2-3	-	TGTGCCAGTAGTGTCCAGGGGGCAGGAGATACGCAGTATTTT	CASSVQGAGDTQYF
TRBV2	-	TRBJ1-1	many	TGTGCCAGCAGTCGGGACGGTGACACTGAAGCTTTCTTT	CASSRDGDTEAFF
TRBV9	TRBD1	TRBJ2-3	many	TGTGCCAGCAGCGTAGAGGACAGGGGGCTTGGCACAGATACGCAGTATTTT	CASSVEDRGLGTDTQYF
TRBV18	TRBD2	TRBJ2-1	many	TGTGCCAGCTCACCACGGTTAGCGGGGAGTAATGAGCAGTTCTTC	CASSPRLAGSNEQFF
TRBV9	TRBD2	TRBJ2-7	-	TGTGCCAGCAGCCAAGGAGGAAGCGGGGTTTACGAGCAGTACTTC	CASSQGGSGVYEQYF
TRBV5-6	-	TRBJ2-7	few	TGTGCCAGCACCCAATACCGCACCCCTCGAACCGAGCAGTACTTC	CASTQYRTPRTEQYF
TRBV4-2	TRBD2	TRBJ2-7	-	TGTGCCAGCAGCCAAGATGGACTAGCTTACGAGCAGTACTTC	CASSQDGLAYEQYF
TRBV7-9	-	TRBJ2-7	many	TGTGCCAACACCCCACCGACAGCCATCTACGAGCAGTACTTC	CANTPPTAIYEQYF
TRBV12-3/TRBV12-4	TRBD2	TRBJ2-5	many	TGTGCCAGCAGTTTCGGACTAGCGGGGGGGCAAGGAGAGACCCAGTACTTC	CASSFGLAGGQGETQYF
TRBV5-1	-	TRBJ2-7	few	TGCGCCAGCAGCTTGAGGTTGGGTCCCAGCTACGAGCAGTACTTC	CASSLRLGPSYEQYF